This T cell receptor (beta chain) was recorded in a study of high-grade serous ovarian cancer treatment subgroups. Study-wide context: Samples averaged approximately 15,000 reads and 7,500 or so unique TCR beta rearrangements. Overall study results and limits: Higher neoantigen levels went with greater TCR clonal relatedness. These tumor repertoires lack spatial information from bulk sequencing. CDR1 and CDR2 were left unanalyzed; analyses focused on CDR3.

In germline, CDR1 is SGHNT, CDR2 YENEEA. The germline V and J ends were trimmed by 2 bases and 6 bases, with 16 bases remaining between them. This CDR3 is built from 16 residues. Method: immunoSEQ multiplex PCR; TCRdb's copy keeps in-frame clones and lacks some. The sample gives 10,000 to 12,000 clones, roughly 70% of which show up once; under 5% is in the top ten. For this clone: The antigen is not known.

Tumor tissue was taken before any definitive surgery or chemotherapy was given. Sequencing was performed on tumor tissue. This clonotype was sampled from a human donor with high-grade serous ovarian cancer. The V call is TRBV11-3, the J call TRBJ2-2; D not resolved. The CDR3 DNA follows: TGTGCCAGCAGCTTAAATTACTTCGTAAGGGCCGGGGAGCTGTTTTTT. This gives the protein CASSLNYFVRAGELFF. Full variable domain (outside the CDR3, taken from reference TRBV11-3 and TRBJ2-2): EAGVVQSPRYKIIEKKQPVAFWCNPISGHNTLYWYLQNLGQGPELLIRYENEEAVDDSQLPKDRFSAERLKGVDSTLKIQPAELGDSAVYLCASSLNYFVRAGELFFGEGSRLTVL.